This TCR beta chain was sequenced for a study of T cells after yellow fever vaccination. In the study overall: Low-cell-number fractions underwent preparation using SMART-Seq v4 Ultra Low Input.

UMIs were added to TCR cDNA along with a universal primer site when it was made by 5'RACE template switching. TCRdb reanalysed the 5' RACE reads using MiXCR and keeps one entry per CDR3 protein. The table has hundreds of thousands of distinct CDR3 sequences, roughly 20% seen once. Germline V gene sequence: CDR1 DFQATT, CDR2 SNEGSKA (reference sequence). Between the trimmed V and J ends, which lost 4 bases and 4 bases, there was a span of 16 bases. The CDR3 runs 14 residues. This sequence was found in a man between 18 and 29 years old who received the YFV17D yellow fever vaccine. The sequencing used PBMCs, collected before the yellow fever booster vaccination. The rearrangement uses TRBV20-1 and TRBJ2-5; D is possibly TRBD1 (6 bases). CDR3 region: CSAKGPWGRETQYF. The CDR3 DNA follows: TGCAGTGCTAAGGGTCCGTGGGGGCGAGAGACCCAGTACTTC.